The sequence of this T cell receptor beta chain was determined in a study of blood T cell repertoires in COVID-19. The protocol was immunoSEQ multiplex PCR, while the TCRdb copy is restricted to in-frame clones and leaves out a portion. Among about 200,000 clones listed, 75% to 90% were seen once. Trimming removed 5 bases at V and 0 bases at J, with 7 bases between. This CDR3 contains 13 residues. The germline gives CDR1 MNHEY, CDR2 SVGAGI. Specimen: PBMCs or T cells enriched from blood (not recorded which). This clonotype originated in a woman aged 25 to 45 who had been exposed to COVID-19. This rearrangement joins TRBV6-5 to TRBJ1-1; D not certain. The DNA of the CDR3 is TGTGCCAGCAGTCTCCAGATGAACACTGAAGCTTTCTTT. Its protein product is CASSLQMNTEAFF.